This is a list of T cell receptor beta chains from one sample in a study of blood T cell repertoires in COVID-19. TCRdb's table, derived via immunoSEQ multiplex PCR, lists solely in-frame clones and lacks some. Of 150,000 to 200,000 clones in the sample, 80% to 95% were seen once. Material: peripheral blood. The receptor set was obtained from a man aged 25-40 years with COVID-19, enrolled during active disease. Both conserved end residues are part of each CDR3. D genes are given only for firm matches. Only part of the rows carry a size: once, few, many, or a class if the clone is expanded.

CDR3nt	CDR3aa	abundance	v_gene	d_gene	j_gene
TGTGCCAGCTCACCGTCGCAGGGGGCCGGGGAGCTGTTTTTT	CASSPSQGAGELFF	NA	TRBV18	TRBD1	TRBJ2-2
TGTGCCAGCCGGTCGTGGCAGGACACTGAAGCTTTCTTT	CASRSWQDTEAFF	NA	TRBV18	NA	TRBJ1-1
TGTGCCAGCTCTCGCAGCCCAGGCAGGTTTTCACCCCTCCACTTT	CASSRSPGRFSPLHF	NA	TRBV18	NA	TRBJ1-6
TGTGCCAGCCACCGGACTAGCCGTGCCTACGAGCAGTACTTC	CASHRTSRAYEQYF	NA	TRBV6-5	TRBD2	TRBJ2-7
TGTGCCAGCAGCTTGACACAGGGTCTCTACGAGCAGTACTTC	CASSLTQGLYEQYF	NA	TRBV5-4	NA	TRBJ2-7
TGCGCCAGCAGCCAACCATCCAGCTATGGCTACACCTTC	CASSQPSSYGYTF	NA	TRBV4-1	NA	TRBJ1-2
TGTGCCAGCAGCCCGTCCGACTGGCCTGAAGCTTTCTTT	CASSPSDWPEAFF	NA	TRBV3-1/TRBV3-2	NA	TRBJ1-1
TGTGCCAGCAGCCACCTACTAGCGGGAAGGCACTACGAGCAGTACTTC	CASSHLLAGRHYEQYF	NA	TRBV3-1/TRBV3-2	TRBD2	TRBJ2-7
TGTGCCAGCAGTGACGGTAGCGGTAGCACAGATACGCAGTATTTT	CASSDGSGSTDTQYF	NA	TRBV6-4	NA	TRBJ2-3
TGTGCCAGCAGCTTGGCGGAAACAGGGTATGACACTGAAGCTTTCTTT	CASSLAETGYDTEAFF	NA	TRBV5-5	NA	TRBJ1-1
TGCGCCAGCAGCTCTACCGGCCAGACTAGCACAGATACGCAGTATTTT	CASSSTGQTSTDTQYF	NA	TRBV5-1	NA	TRBJ2-3
TGTGCCAGCAGCCCCCACGGGACACTGAACACCGGGGAGCTGTTTTTT	CASSPHGTLNTGELFF	NA	TRBV9	NA	TRBJ2-2
TGTGCCAGCAGCCAAGACTGGGGACACTACGAGCAGTACTTC	CASSQDWGHYEQYF	NA	TRBV4-2	NA	TRBJ2-7
TGTGCCAGCAGTCAGCAGGGCTACTATGGCTACACCTTC	CASSQQGYYGYTF	NA	TRBV27	NA	TRBJ1-2
TGTGCCAGCAGTCGAACAGGGATCTCTGGAAACACCATATATTTT	CASSRTGISGNTIYF	once	TRBV6-5	NA	TRBJ1-3
TGTGCCAGCAGCCCTCCTAGCGGGAGGGCCTCGGACGAGCAGTACTTC	CASSPPSGRASDEQYF	NA	TRBV7-2	TRBD2	TRBJ2-7
TGTGCCAGCAGCCTAAGTGCAGGGGGCCTGAGCGAGCAGTACTTC	CASSLSAGGLSEQYF	once	TRBV7-9	TRBD1	TRBJ2-7
TGTGCCAGCAGCTCCCCTCCGGGACACCAGAGCAGCACAGATACGCAGTATTTT	CASSSPPGHQSSTDTQYF	NA	TRBV11-2	NA	TRBJ2-3
TGTGCCAGCAGCTTAAGGAGCCCACCAACAGATACGCAGTATTTT	CASSLRSPPTDTQYF	NA	TRBV11-2	NA	TRBJ2-3
TGTGCCAGCAGCCTGGGACTAGCGGGGGGCCAGGGCGAGCAGTACTTC	CASSLGLAGGQGEQYF	NA	TRBV7-2	TRBD2	TRBJ2-7
TGTGCCAGCAGTTACGGGACTAGCGGGAGTAACGAGCAGTACTTC	CASSYGTSGSNEQYF	NA	TRBV6-2/TRBV6-3	TRBD2	TRBJ2-7
TGTGCCAGCAGTTCCAATGGCTACACCTTC	CASSSNGYTF	NA	TRBV28	NA	TRBJ1-2
TGCGCCAGCAGCTTGGAGGTGCAGGGGGCAGGGTCACCCCTCCACTTT	CASSLEVQGAGSPLHF	NA	TRBV5-1	TRBD1	TRBJ1-6
TGTGCCAGCAGCGACAGGGGAGTGAACACCGGGGAGCTGTTTTTT	CASSDRGVNTGELFF	NA	TRBV7-9	TRBD1	TRBJ2-2
TGTGCCAGCAGTACAGGGCAGGTGACAGGGGACTTTCCTGGAAACACCATATATTTT	CASSTGQVTGDFPGNTIYF	NA	TRBV28	TRBD1	TRBJ1-3
TGTGCCAGCAGCCCCGGACTAGCGGAGGTCTCCTACGAGCAGTACTTC	CASSPGLAEVSYEQYF	NA	TRBV7-8	TRBD2	TRBJ2-7
TGTGCCAGCAGTTTAGTGGGGGCCATGGTGAACACTGAAGCTTTCTTT	CASSLVGAMVNTEAFF	NA	TRBV27	NA	TRBJ1-1
TGTGCCAGCAGCGTAGGGCGGGAGGGGTTCACAGATACGCAGTATTTT	CASSVGREGFTDTQYF	NA	TRBV9	TRBD2	TRBJ2-3
TGTGCCAGCAGCTCGGGACTAGCGGGATATGAGCAGTTCTTC	CASSSGLAGYEQFF	NA	TRBV9	TRBD2	TRBJ2-1
TGTGCCAGCAGCTTACCGAGGTCCACAGATACGCAGTATTTT	CASSLPRSTDTQYF	NA	TRBV11-2	NA	TRBJ2-3